These T cell receptor beta chains were read from a single sample in a study of control samples from healthy donors and cancer patients. Only in-frame clones appear in the TCRdb table, and some are missing; sequencing was by immunoSEQ multiplex PCR. The profile covers 120,000 to 150,000 clones, with under 95% appearing a single time and more than 5% taken by the ten largest. The specimen was blood. The source of these receptors is a man younger than 35 in good health. The CDR3 runs from the conserved cysteine through the conserved F or W. D genes are given only for firm matches. Rows may omit the clone size; those that give it use once, few, many or a size class.

abundance	j_gene	v_gene	d_gene	CDR3nt	CDR3aa
-	TRBJ1-4	TRBV5-1	-	TGCGCCAGCAGCTGGGGACGGACCTTAACTAATGAAAAACTGTTTTTT	CASSWGRTLTNEKLFF
-	TRBJ1-4	TRBV5-1	-	TGCGCCAGCAGCTTGGCCGGGCACCCTAATGAAAAACTGTTTTTT	CASSLAGHPNEKLFF
once	TRBJ2-7	TRBV3-1/TRBV3-2	TRBD1	TGTGCCAGCAGCGTATTAGGGACAGGGGTCTACGAGCAGTACTTC	CASSVLGTGVYEQYF
-	TRBJ2-5	TRBV6-4	-	TGTGCCAGCAGTGAAGATGGGGGGGCTAGCTTTGAGACCCAGTACTTC	CASSEDGGASFETQYF
-	TRBJ2-7	TRBV15	-	TGTGCCACCAGCAGAGATGAAGTCAGCTCCTACGAGCAGTACTTC	CATSRDEVSSYEQYF
-	TRBJ2-7	TRBV7-8	TRBD1	TGTGCCAGCAGCGGATCCAGGGGGAAAGAGCAGTACTTC	CASSGSRGKEQYF
-	TRBJ2-3	TRBV2	-	TGTGCCAGCAGTCCCCCGGGGGGCGATTTGTTTACGCAGTATTTT	CASSPPGGDLFTQYF
-	TRBJ1-2	TRBV3-1/TRBV3-2	TRBD1	TGTGCCAGCAGCCAAGAACCGCGGGACAGGGAAGGCTACACCTTC	CASSQEPRDREGYTF
once	TRBJ1-1	TRBV24-1	TRBD1	TGTGCCACCAGTCAAGGGGGCAACACTGAAGCTTTCTTT	CATSQGGNTEAFF
-	TRBJ1-3	TRBV5-1	-	TGCGCCAGCAGCTTGGACGGCTCTGGAAACACCATATATTTT	CASSLDGSGNTIYF
-	TRBJ2-1	TRBV10-2	TRBD2	TGCGCCAGCAGAACCGGACTAGCGGCCTACAATGAGCAGTTCTTC	CASRTGLAAYNEQFF
-	TRBJ1-2	TRBV7-9	-	TGTGCCAGCAGCCGATCGACAGGACTCATGGCTAACTATGGCTACACCTTC	CASSRSTGLMANYGYTF
-	TRBJ1-4	TRBV15	-	TGTGCCACCAGCAGAGATCACATGGACGGTTGGGAAAAACTGTTTTTT	CATSRDHMDGWEKLFF
-	TRBJ2-1	TRBV2	TRBD2	TGTGCCAGCAGTGTCACTAGCGGGAGTCGGGATGAGCAGTTCTTC	CASSVTSGSRDEQFF
-	TRBJ1-2	TRBV5-1	TRBD1	TGCGCCAGCAGCTGGATTGGGACAGGGCAGGCCTATGGCTACACCTTC	CASSWIGTGQAYGYTF
-	TRBJ1-1	TRBV12-3/TRBV12-4	-	TGTGCCAGCAGTTTAGGAGGGGTTGAAGCTTTCTTT	CASSLGGVEAFF
-	TRBJ2-2	TRBV18	-	TGTGCCAGCTCACCTACAGAGAACACCGGGGAGCTGTTTTTT	CASSPTENTGELFF
-	TRBJ1-3	TRBV7-6	-	TGTGCCAGCAGCCGCCCCGGGGGGGGGAGCTCTGGAAACACCATATATTTT	CASSRPGGGSSGNTIYF
-	TRBJ1-4	TRBV24-1	-	TGTGCCACCGGCCCAGCAGGTACTAATGAAAAACTGTTTTTT	CATGPAGTNEKLFF
once	TRBJ1-5	TRBV27	-	TGTGCCAGCAGTCCCCTCCCCCAAACGGGGGGAAGGCCCCAGCATTTT	CASSPLPQTGGRPQHF
-	TRBJ2-3	TRBV2	TRBD2	TGTGCCAGCAGGAAAGGACTAGCGGGAAGCACAGATACGCAGTATTTT	CASRKGLAGSTDTQYF
once	TRBJ1-4	TRBV5-5	TRBD1	TGTGCCAGCAGCCCAGGGCTACAGGGGGCGAGGGAAAAACTGTTTTTT	CASSPGLQGAREKLFF
-	TRBJ2-7	TRBV5-1	TRBD2	TGCGCCAGCAGCAACCCAGGACTAGCGGGGGGAATCATACGAGAGCAGTACTTC	CASSNPGLAGGIIREQYF
-	TRBJ2-2	TRBV19	-	TGTGCCAGTAGTGAGGCTCTCCCCAGCACCGGGGAGCTGTTTTTT	CASSEALPSTGELFF
once	TRBJ1-4	TRBV25-1	-	TGTGCCAGCAGTCTTGCGCGAACCGAAACTAATGAAAAACTGTTTTTT	CASSLARTETNEKLFF
-	TRBJ1-1	TRBV30	-	TGTGCCTGGGATCGTTCCCTCTTT	CAWDRSLF
-	TRBJ2-4	TRBV18	-	TGTGCCAGCTCACCAAGAGGGGAGGCCAAAAACATTCAGTACTTC	CASSPRGEAKNIQYF
-	TRBJ2-1	TRBV11-3	-	TGTGCCAGCAGCTTAGATTCGGTAGGGATAAATGAGCAGTTCTTC	CASSLDSVGINEQFF
once	TRBJ1-2	TRBV10-2	-	TGCGCCAGCTCCGGGGGGCCCACCGATAGTCACTATGGCTACACCTTC	CASSGGPTDSHYGYTF
-	TRBJ2-3	TRBV7-9	-	TGTGCCAGCAGCTTGCCAGCCACAGATACGCAGTATTTT	CASSLPATDTQYF
-	TRBJ1-1	TRBV29-1	-	TGCAGCGTTCCAAGACCAGAAAAGCTTTACACTGAAGCTTTCTTT	CSVPRPEKLYTEAFF
-	TRBJ1-6	TRBV18	-	TGTGCCAGCTCACCACCCCCGGGACAAAATTCACCCCTCCACTTT	CASSPPPGQNSPLHF
-	TRBJ1-1	TRBV6-1	-	TGTGCCAGCAGTGAAGTCAGGAGGACGTCGACTGAAGCTTTCTTT	CASSEVRRTSTEAFF
once	TRBJ1-6	TRBV6-4	TRBD1	TGTGCCAGCAGAGGCCCGGGGACAGGTTCACCCCTCCACTTT	CASRGPGTGSPLHF
once	TRBJ1-3	TRBV10-1	-	TGCGCCGGACCACAGGGAGAATCTGGAAACACCATATATTTT	CAGPQGESGNTIYF
-	TRBJ2-7	TRBV21-1	-	TGTGCCCCGGGACTGGAGCACGTCCGGGAGCAGTACTTC	CAPGLEHVREQYF
-	TRBJ1-5	TRBV30	-	TGTGCCTGGGGCCGAGGGGACAATCAGCCCCAGCATTTT	CAWGRGDNQPQHF
-	TRBJ2-3	TRBV4-1	-	TGCGCCAGCAGCCAAGATACCGGGCGGGATACGCAGTATTTT	CASSQDTGRDTQYF
-	TRBJ1-1	TRBV6-5	TRBD1	TGTGCCAGCAGTTGGGACAGGGGCCAGGATGAAGCTTTCTTT	CASSWDRGQDEAFF
-	TRBJ1-4	TRBV19	-	TGTGCCAGTAGTATTGCGAGGGGGTCGGCCCAACTGTTTTTT	CASSIARGSAQLFF
-	TRBJ1-2	TRBV15	-	TGTGCCACCAGCGGGGTACAGGGACCCGCGGAGGGCTACACCTTC	CATSGVQGPAEGYTF
-	TRBJ1-1	TRBV5-4	-	TGTGCCAGCAGCCGGGACACTGAAGCTTTCTTT	CASSRDTEAFF
-	TRBJ1-1	TRBV12-3/TRBV12-4	-	TGTGCCAGCAGTCAACGGGTCGTTCGAGCTTTCTTT	CASSQRVVRAFF
-	TRBJ2-2	TRBV5-6	TRBD1	TGTGCCAGCAGCTTCGGACAGGGGAGGACCGGGGAGCTGTTTTTT	CASSFGQGRTGELFF
once	TRBJ2-2	TRBV5-5	-	TGTGCCAGCGGGTACCTATCCGGGGAGCTGTTTTTT	CASGYLSGELFF
-	TRBJ2-1	TRBV24-1	TRBD1	TGTGCCACCAGTGATCCTAAAGGGACAGTCGAGCAGTTCTTC	CATSDPKGTVEQFF
-	TRBJ1-1	TRBV5-1	-	TGCGCCAGCAGCTTGTACGGTTCCACTGAAGCTTTCTTT	CASSLYGSTEAFF
-	TRBJ1-2	TRBV7-9	-	TGTGCCACCGAGGGCTACACCTTC	CATEGYTF
-	TRBJ2-7	TRBV5-1	-	TGCGCCAGCAGCTTGGTAGGAGCGGCACGCTCAACCCTGGAGCAGTACTTC	CASSLVGAARSTLEQYF
-	TRBJ1-2	TRBV5-6	TRBD1	TGTGCCAGCAGCCTTCTGGGACAGAACTATGGCTACACCTTC	CASSLLGQNYGYTF
-	TRBJ1-2	TRBV7-9	-	TGTGCCAGCAGTCACAGGCCGGGGGACGGCTACACCTTC	CASSHRPGDGYTF
-	TRBJ2-7	TRBV19	TRBD2	TGTGCCAGTACCTCCCGGGGGGTCTACGAGCAGTACTTC	CASTSRGVYEQYF